This T cell receptor beta chain was obtained from a study of T cell responses to AZD1222 COVID-19 vaccine. Study-wide findings and caveats: Among the donors, most were white British and more were female, and clonal diversity was possibly underestimated.

Sequencing was performed with immunoSEQ multiplex PCR; in TCRdb, only in-frame clones are kept and a portion is missing. The sample contains roughly 140,000 clones, approximately 89% of which appear only once. As regards this clone: Its matching antigen is unknown.

The length of the CDR3 is 16 residues. V dropped 2 bases and J dropped 0 bases, with 8 bases sitting between them. Germline-derived CDR1 and CDR2 are MRHNA and SNTAGT. The chain recombines TRBV6-4 with TRBJ2-6; D possibly corresponds to TRBD2 (6 bases). Sequenced material: peripheral blood, taken on day 0 of AZD1222 vaccination. This receptor was taken from an adult in good health. The CDR3 DNA sequence: TGTGCCAGCAGTGACGGGCGGGACTCTGGGGCCAACGTCCTGACTTTC. It specifies CASSDGRDSGANVLTF.